This T cell receptor (beta chain) was observed in a study of sequential checkpoint blockade in melanoma. Across the whole study: Maintenance nivolumab came after either treatment sequence.

Germline V CDR1 and CDR2: PRHDT, FYEKMQ (reference sequence). This CDR3 region has 15 residues. V was shortened by 5 bases and J by 4 bases, with 16 bases between the two germline ends. TCRdb's table, derived via immunoSEQ multiplex PCR, lists solely in-frame clones and lacks some. The sample lists under 8,000 clones, approximately 78% occurring once. Sample treatment: randomized to nivolumab then ipilimumab (arm A) or the reverse (arm B). Patients had received no earlier DNA-damaging chemotherapy. Live CD3+CD8+ CD19− CD56− cells were sorted from PBMCs. The chain uses TRBV13 and TRBJ2-3; D might be TRBD2 (6 bases). This sequence was found in a human donor with melanoma. The source was CD8+ T cells sorted from blood (inferred from file names), collected from a patient given nivolumab and ipilimumab in sequence. The CDR3 loop is CASSKTAEGPDTQYF. DNA for the CDR3: TGTGCCAGCAGCAAGACAGCGGAGGGTCCAGATACGCAGTATTTT.